This TCR beta chain was captured by sequencing in a study of cytomegalovirus exposure and HLA in healthy donors. Study-level background: Earlier, roughly 120 million unique TCR beta sequences were recovered from around 180 million T cells by an analysis.

This PCR relied on a set of 60 Vbeta primers and 13 Jbeta primers. Profiled with immunoSEQ multiplex PCR; TCRdb holds only in-frame clones, not every one. The sample has fewer than 200,000 clones, approximately 78% seen once. Points from the study as a whole: As was reported, the HLA-A and HLA-B alleles of most subjects were accurately predicted from TCR beta sequences. Highly shared sequence variants in one cluster were likely a sequencing artifact. Later on, an analysis found that several of the most significant clusters appeared to be linked to common viral pathogens, which included parvovirus B19.

From germline, CDR1 is ENHRY and CDR2 SYGVKD. The CDR3 totals 12 residues. The germline V and J ends were trimmed by 3 bases and 2 bases, with 5 bases remaining between them. A word on this clone: Its antigen remains unidentified.

The source of this sequence is a woman aged 30 to 39 in good health and CMV-seropositive. The rearrangement uses TRBV10-3 and TRBJ2-7; D is unclear. The material sequenced was PBMCs. As DNA, the CDR3 is TGTGCCATCAGTGAAACGGCCTACGAGCAGTACTTC. Encoded protein: CAISETAYEQYF.